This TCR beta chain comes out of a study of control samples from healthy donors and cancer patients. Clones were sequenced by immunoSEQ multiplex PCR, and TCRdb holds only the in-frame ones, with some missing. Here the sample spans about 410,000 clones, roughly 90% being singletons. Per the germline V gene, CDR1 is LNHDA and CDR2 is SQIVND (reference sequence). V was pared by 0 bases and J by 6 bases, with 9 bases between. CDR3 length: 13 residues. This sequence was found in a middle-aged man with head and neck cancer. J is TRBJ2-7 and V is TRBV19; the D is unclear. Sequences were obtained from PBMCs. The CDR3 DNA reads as TGTGCCAGTAGTATAGAGCCCGGCCCCGAGCAGTACTTC. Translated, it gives CASSIEPGPEQYF.